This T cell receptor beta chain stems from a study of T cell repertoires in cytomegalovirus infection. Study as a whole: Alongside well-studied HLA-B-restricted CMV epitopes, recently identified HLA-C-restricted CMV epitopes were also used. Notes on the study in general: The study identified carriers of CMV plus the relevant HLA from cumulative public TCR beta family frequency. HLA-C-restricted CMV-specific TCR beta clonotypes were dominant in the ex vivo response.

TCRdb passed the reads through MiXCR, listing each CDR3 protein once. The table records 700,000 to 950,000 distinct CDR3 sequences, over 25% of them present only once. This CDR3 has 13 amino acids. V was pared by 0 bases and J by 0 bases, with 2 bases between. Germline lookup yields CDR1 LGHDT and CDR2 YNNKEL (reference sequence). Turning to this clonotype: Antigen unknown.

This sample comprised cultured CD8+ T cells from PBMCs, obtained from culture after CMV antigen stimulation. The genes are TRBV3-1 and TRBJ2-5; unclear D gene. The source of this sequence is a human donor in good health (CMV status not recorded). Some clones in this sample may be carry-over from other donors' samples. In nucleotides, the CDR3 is TGTGCCAGCAGCCAAGACTACCAAGAGACCCAGTACTTC. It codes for CASSQDYQETQYF.